This is a list of T cell receptor beta chains from one sample in a study of vaccination and CD4 T cells after COVID-19. For these receptors, no antigen is known. MiXCR, applied by TCRdb to the PCR reads, yields one record per CDR3 protein. The sample yields about 24,000 distinct CDR3 sequences, approximately 28% seen once. The specimen was CD4+ T cells from blood, cultured in vitro, collected about 7 months after SARS-CoV-2 vaccination. All receptors derive from a human donor who had recovered from COVID-19. Both conserved end residues are part of each CDR3. Fields, in order: V gene, J gene, D gene, clone size, CDR3 protein, CDR3 DNA. A D gene is named only where the DNA matches it firmly. Only some rows state a clone size, as once, few, many or a class for expanded clones.

v_call: TRBV19; j_call: TRBJ2-7; d_call: -; clone_size: few; cdr3_aa: CASSMIGTYEQYF; cdr3_nt: TGTGCCAGTAGTATGATAGGAACCTACGAGCAGTACTTC
v_call: TRBV7-8; j_call: TRBJ1-5; d_call: -; clone_size: -; cdr3_aa: CASSYRLNQPQHF; cdr3_nt: TGTGCCAGCAGCTACAGGCTCAATCAGCCCCAGCATTTT
v_call: TRBV19; j_call: TRBJ2-3; d_call: TRBD2; clone_size: -; cdr3_aa: CASSRTSGRFNTQYF; cdr3_nt: TGTGCCAGTAGTAGAACTAGCGGGAGGTTCAATACGCAGTATTTT
v_call: TRBV28; j_call: TRBJ1-5; d_call: -; clone_size: few; cdr3_aa: CASSFPTSGALNQPQHF; cdr3_nt: TGTGCCAGCAGTTTCCCGACCTCAGGGGCGCTCAATCAGCCCCAGCATTTT
v_call: TRBV6-5; j_call: TRBJ1-5; d_call: TRBD1; clone_size: medium-sized; cdr3_aa: CASSYLDREDQPQHF; cdr3_nt: TGTGCCAGCAGTTACCTGGACAGGGAGGATCAGCCCCAGCATTTT
v_call: TRBV20-1; j_call: TRBJ2-7; d_call: -; clone_size: few; cdr3_aa: CSPTHPGRAKQYF; cdr3_nt: TGCAGTCCTACACACCCAGGACGGGCGAAGCAGTACTTC
v_call: TRBV7-3; j_call: TRBJ1-1; d_call: -; clone_size: few; cdr3_aa: CASRPDPYRNTEAFF; cdr3_nt: TGTGCCAGCAGACCCGACCCTTACAGGAACACTGAAGCTTTCTTT
v_call: TRBV20-1; j_call: TRBJ2-7; d_call: -; clone_size: few; cdr3_aa: CSASGSSYEQYF; cdr3_nt: TGCAGTGCTAGCGGGAGCTCCTACGAGCAGTACTTC
v_call: TRBV28; j_call: TRBJ2-7; d_call: -; clone_size: few; cdr3_aa: CASSTQGRDLKEQYF; cdr3_nt: TGTGCCAGCAGTACACAGGGAAGGGACCTAAAAGAGCAGTACTTC
v_call: TRBV19; j_call: TRBJ2-3; d_call: -; clone_size: -; cdr3_aa: CASTQADTQYF; cdr3_nt: TGTGCCAGTACACAGGCAGATACGCAGTATTTT
v_call: TRBV7-9; j_call: TRBJ2-5; d_call: -; clone_size: -; cdr3_aa: CASSFARGETQYF; cdr3_nt: TGTGCCAGCAGCTTCGCCAGGGGCGAGACCCAGTACTTC
v_call: TRBV20-1; j_call: TRBJ2-7; d_call: TRBD2; clone_size: -; cdr3_aa: CSAEGTSGSYEQYF; cdr3_nt: TGCAGTGCCGAGGGGACTAGCGGGAGCTACGAGCAGTACTTC
v_call: TRBV20-1; j_call: TRBJ1-6; d_call: -; clone_size: few; cdr3_aa: CSAPEFGSSPLHF; cdr3_nt: TGCAGTGCGCCCGAATTTGGTTCTTCACCCCTCCACTTT